Below, 13 T cell receptor beta chains from the same sample are listed, as sequenced in a study of T cells in localized non-small cell lung cancer. Using immunoSEQ multiplex PCR, the repertoire was profiled, and TCRdb retains in-frame clones only, with some absent. This sample carries 86,000 or so clones, about 83% of them seen once, and the ten largest clones take approximately 3%. The material sequenced was peripheral blood, taken before any cancer treatment. The origin of the receptors is a man aged 35 to 69 with stage I lung adenocarcinoma.

This clone was recorded once. This sequence joins TRBV18 and TRBJ1-1; 10 bases map to TRBD1. Trimming took 10 bases from V and 4 from J; bases not matched to a gene: 18. CDR1 is KGHSH and CDR2 is LQKENI in the germline V gene. CDR3 length: 17 residues. The CDR3 loop is CATVNSGTGDFGTEAFF. The DNA of the CDR3 is TGTGCCACCGTGAATTCCGGGACAGGGGATTTCGGCACTGAAGCTTTCTTT.

The chain is built from TRBV29-1 and TRBJ2-1; TRBD1 aligns across 10 bases. Trimming removed 6 bases from V and 4 bases from J; junction bases left unmatched: 6. The CDR3 is made up of 14 amino acids. The germline V gene has CDR1 SQVTM and CDR2 ANQGSEA. CDR3 coding DNA: TGCAGCGTCAAGACGGGACAGGGGTACAATGAGCAGTTCTTC. It yields the protein CSVKTGQGYNEQFF.

The CDR3 loop is CASKKGNTGELFF. The CDR3 DNA follows: TGTGCCAGCAAGAAAGGGAACACCGGGGAGCTGTTTTTT. The rearrangement links TRBV2 to TRBJ2-2; D is unclear. The length of the CDR3 is 13 residues. Germline V gene data show CDR1 as SNHLY and CDR2 as FYNNEI. V was shortened by 7 bases and J by 1 base, with 7 bases between the two germline ends.

This clone ranks as medium-sized. The chain joins TRBV6-6 to TRBJ1-6; TRBD1 aligns across 9 bases. The length of the CDR3 is 14 residues. The ends lost 4 bases at V and 10 bases at J; junction bases unmatched: 5. Germline V gene sequence: CDR1 MNHNY, CDR2 SVGAGI (reference sequence). The CDR3 sequence: CASSFETGGSPLHF. DNA of the CDR3: TGTGCCAGCAGTTTTGAGACAGGGGGATCACCCCTCCACTTT.

V and J are TRBV2 and TRBJ2-5; D is unresolved. Looked up from germline, CDR1 is SNHLY and CDR2 is FYNNEI. This CDR3 comprises 14 residues. V lost 2 bases and J lost 5, with 12 bases in between. The CDR3: CASSESRSRETQYF. The DNA of the CDR3 is TGTGCCAGCAGTGAAAGTCGGTCCAGGGAGACCCAGTACTTC.

The rearrangement links TRBV5-1 to TRBJ2-3, with 8 bases identical to TRBD2. CDR1 is SGHRS, CDR2 YFSETQ, per germline. The CDR3 extends over 17 amino acids. After removal of 1 base from V and 0 bases from J, the junction contained 7 bases not matched to a gene. The CDR3 region has the DNA TGCGCCAGCAGCTTGCTAGCGGGCCAAACTAGCACAGATACGCAGTATTTT. As protein: CASSLLAGQTSTDTQYF.

The chain is built from TRBV18 and TRBJ2-5; D unclear. There are 13 residues in the CDR3. Per germline, CDR1 KGHSH and CDR2 LQKENI. The germline V and J ends were trimmed by 0 bases and 3 bases, with 5 bases remaining between them. The CDR3: CASSPPAKETQYF. The CDR3 DNA reads as TGTGCCAGCTCACCACCGGCTAAAGAGACCCAGTACTTC.

The rearrangement joins TRBV5-4 to TRBJ2-2; TRBD1 aligns across 9 bases. Per the germline V gene, CDR1 is SGHNT and CDR2 is YYREEE (reference sequence). V shed 1 base, J shed 3 bases, and the junction held 4 bases outside the gene matches. The CDR3 is 16 residues long. Written as DNA, the CDR3 is TGTGCCAGCAGCTTGCCGGGACAGGGAGACACCGGGGAGCTGTTTTTT. Its protein is CASSLPGQGDTGELFF.

This chain uses TRBV7-9 with TRBJ2-7, with D maybe TRBD1 (5 bases). Trimming left V 5 bases short and J 2 bases short, with 13 bases between. This CDR3 has 14 residues. Germline V lookup: CDR1 SEHNR, CDR2 FQNEAQ (reference sequence). The CDR3 DNA is TGTGCCAGCAGCAGCAGGGTTTTCCCCTACGAGCAGTACTTC. Its protein is CASSSRVFPYEQYF.

The V call is TRBV19, the J call TRBJ2-3; 8 bases are a match to TRBD2. Germline V gives CDR1 LNHDA, CDR2 SQIVND (reference sequence). This CDR3 comprises 14 residues. V shed 7 bases and J 3 bases; nucleotides not matched to a gene: 6. This CDR3 reads CASKPREGTDTQYF. The CDR3 DNA follows: TGTGCCAGTAAACCCCGGGAGGGGACAGATACGCAGTATTTT.

The CDR3 nucleotides read TGTGCCAGCGGGGAGCAAGTCTCCTACGAGCAGTACTTC. Translating gives CASGEQVSYEQYF. The V call is TRBV6-6, the J call TRBJ2-7; perhaps TRBD2 as D (5 bases). Germline CDR1 MNHNY, CDR2 SVGAGI (reference sequence). CDR3 length equals 13 residues. V gave up 8 bases and J gave up 0 bases, with 11 bases separating them.

The genes are TRBV28 and TRBJ1-4; possibly TRBD1 for D (5 bases). This CDR3 is 15 amino acids long. CDR1 is MDHEN and CDR2 is SYDVKM in the germline V gene. V was pared by 7 bases and J by 0 bases, with 12 bases between. CDR3 DNA: TGTGCCAGCATCCTGGGGGGGGCAACTAATGAAAAACTGTTTTTT. Protein sequence: CASILGGATNEKLFF.

The V and J genes are TRBV30 and TRBJ1-5; D gene uncertain. The CDR3 is made up of 14 amino acids. Trimming took 0 bases from V and 5 from J, leaving 11 bases between them. CDR1 is GTSNPN and CDR2 is SVGIG in the germline V gene (reference sequence). Written as DNA, the CDR3 is TGTGCCTGGAGTGTAGCGGCAGAGGATCAGCCCCAGCATTTT. Its protein is CAWSVAAEDQPQHF.